Sequencing of this T cell receptor beta chain was carried out in a study of vaccination and CD4 T cells after COVID-19. Turning to the study itself: Cells received overlapping spike peptides from SARS-CoV-2, HCoV-NL63, HCoV-OC43 and HCoV-229E as stimulation.

Germline CDR1 is LNHDA and CDR2 is SQIVND (reference sequence). V dropped 0 bases and J dropped 4 bases, with 4 bases sitting between them. CDR3 size: 13 residues. This clonotype qualifies as medium-sized (0.01 to 0.1%). Antigen specificity is unknown. Researchers used the Oncomine TCR Beta short-read assay to sequence DNA from cultured CD4+ T cells. TCRdb reprocessed the PCR reads via MiXCR and lists one record per CDR3 protein. This table holds about 4,000 distinct CDR3 sequences, 16% found once. Treatment in this sample: approximately 11-day PBMC culture with coronavirus spike peptide pools or control peptides (ViraFEST assay). Via ViraFEST, peptide pools expanded antigen-specific T cells before TCR sequencing.

This TCR derives from a human donor who had recovered from COVID-19. V and J are TRBV19 and TRBJ1-3; D is unresolved. The sequenced sample was CD4+ T cells from blood, cultured in vitro. Here the CDR3 reads CASSIDHGNTIYF. The CDR3 DNA is TGTGCCAGTAGTATAGATCACGGAAACACCATATATTTT.